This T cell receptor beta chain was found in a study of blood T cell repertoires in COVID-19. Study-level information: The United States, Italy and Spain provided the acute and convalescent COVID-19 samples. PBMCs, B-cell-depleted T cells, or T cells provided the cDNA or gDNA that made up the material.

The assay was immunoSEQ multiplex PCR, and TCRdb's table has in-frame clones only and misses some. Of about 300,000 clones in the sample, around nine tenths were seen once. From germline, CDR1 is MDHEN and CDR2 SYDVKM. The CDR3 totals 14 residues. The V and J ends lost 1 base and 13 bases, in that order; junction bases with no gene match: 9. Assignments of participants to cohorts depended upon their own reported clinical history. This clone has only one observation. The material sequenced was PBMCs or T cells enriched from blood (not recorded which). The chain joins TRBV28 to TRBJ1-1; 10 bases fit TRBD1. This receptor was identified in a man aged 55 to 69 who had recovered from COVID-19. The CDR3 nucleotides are TGTGCCAGCAGTTTATTGGGGACAGGGGAGTTGGGTTTCTTT. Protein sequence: CASSLLGTGELGFF.